A single sample gave rise to the 13 T cell receptor beta chains below, sequenced in a study of T cell changes during pregnancy in multiple sclerosis (dated 2019 in TCRdb). Preparation of the library involved the immunoSEQ multiplex PCR assay. TCRdb took over this immuneACCESS table, retaining in-frame rearrangements with V and J assigned. Such tables are incomplete; in checked studies, under half of the missing clones stem from an unresolved V gene, and the remainder is unexplained. The sample table holds approximately 99,000 clones, of which approximately 93% were seen once. The ten largest make up roughly 0.99% of the sample. Source: peripheral blood, taken after pregnancy. Source of these receptors: a female donor with multiple sclerosis, enrolled in a pregnancy study.

V and J are TRBV7-8 and TRBJ2-1, with 11 positions matching TRBD2. From germline, CDR1 is SGHVS and CDR2 FQNEAQ. V shed 5 bases, J shed 9 bases, and the junction held 9 bases outside the gene matches. CDR3 size: 15 residues. CDR3 nucleotide sequence: TGTGCCAGCAGCCCACTAGCGGGAGATCAACGTGAGCAGTTCTTC. Translating it yields CASSPLAGDQREQFF.

This clone was observed a single time. The V call is TRBV5-8, the J call TRBJ2-4, with TRBD1 matching 8 bases. From germline, CDR1 is SGHTS and CDR2 YDEGEE. Germline trimming cut 5 bases from V and 5 bases from J; bases unmatched to any gene: 3. The CDR3 runs to 13 residues. The CDR3 here is CASRGTGENIQYF. CDR3 coding DNA: TGTGCCAGCAGGGGGACAGGAGAAAACATTCAGTACTTC.

The chain joins TRBV19 to TRBJ2-5; 9 nucleotides align to TRBD2. CDR3 length equals 16 residues. CDR1 is LNHDA, CDR2 SQIVND, per germline (reference sequence). Unmatched junction bases numbered 6, after V lost 2 bases and J lost 2 bases. The CDR3 is CASSIRASGKQETQYF. The CDR3 DNA follows: TGTGCCAGTAGTATAAGGGCTAGCGGGAAACAAGAGACCCAGTACTTC.

The rearrangement joins TRBV27 to TRBJ1-1; 9 nucleotides line up with TRBD1. Per the germline V gene, CDR1 is MNHEY and CDR2 is SMNVEV (reference sequence). The CDR3 runs 14 residues. Trimming cost V 9 bases and J 3 bases; bases outside gene matches: 8. Here the CDR3 DNA reads TGTGCCAGTATGAAGTGGACAGGGGACACTGAAGCTTTCTTT. The encoded protein is CASMKWTGDTEAFF.

The chain joins TRBV28 to TRBJ1-1; 8 nucleotides align to TRBD1. Germline CDR1 and CDR2: MDHEN and SYDVKM. Trimming removed 2 bases from V and 3 bases from J; junction bases left unmatched: 8. CDR3 size: 16 residues. The CDR3 region is CASSLRTGSWDTEAFF. As DNA, the CDR3 is TGTGCCAGCAGTTTACGGACAGGGAGTTGGGACACTGAAGCTTTCTTT.

This clone was observed once. The V gene is TRBV5-6, the J gene TRBJ1-3, with D possibly TRBD1 on 5 matching bases. Trimming left V 1 base short and J 0 bases short, with 17 bases between. The CDR3 runs 18 residues. The germline V gene has CDR1 SGHDT and CDR2 YYEEEE. The CDR3 sequence is CASSLSGTPYTSGNTIYF. CDR3 DNA: TGTGCCAGCAGCTTGAGTGGGACTCCTTATACCTCTGGAAACACCATATATTTT.

V is TRBV7-9 and J is TRBJ2-5; a weak D match, TRBD2 (5 bases). The V gene lost 5 bases and the J gene lost 2 bases, with 15 bases spanning the gap. The CDR3 consists of 15 residues. Germline assignment: CDR1 SEHNR and CDR2 FQNEAQ (reference sequence). CDR3: CASSPPGVVQETQYF. The CDR3 nucleotides read TGTGCCAGCAGCCCCCCCGGGGTGGTTCAAGAGACCCAGTACTTC.

J is TRBJ2-6 and V is TRBV6-1, with 13 bases that match TRBD2. Unmatched junction bases numbered 3, after V lost 4 bases and J lost 0 bases. This CDR3 is built from 18 residues. Germline V gives CDR1 MNHNS, CDR2 SASEGT. The CDR3 reads CASSVTSGGFSGANVLTF. CDR3 nucleotide sequence: TGTGCCAGCAGTGTGACTAGCGGGGGGTTCTCTGGGGCCAACGTCCTGACTTTC.

V usage is TRBV2 and J usage is TRBJ1-1; tentatively, D is TRBD1 (5 bases). Germline V CDR1 and CDR2: SNHLY, FYNNEI. With 2 bases removed from V and 5 bases from J, the gap between germline ends came to 12 bases. This CDR3 is 14 amino acids long. The CDR3 nucleotides are TGTGCCAGCAGTGAATTTTCAGGGTCGACTGAAGCTTTCTTT. Translated, it gives CASSEFSGSTEAFF.

This chain joins TRBV5-6 and TRBJ2-7; TRBD1 aligns across 8 bases. V was clipped by 0 bases and J by 4 bases; unmatched bases: 3. The germline CDR1 and CDR2 sequences are SGHDT and YYEEEE. The CDR3 loop spans 14 amino acids. CDR3 coding DNA: TGTGCCAGCAGCTTGGCAGGGGGCGGATACGAGCAGTACTTC. Translating gives CASSLAGGGYEQYF.

The V and J genes are TRBV27 and TRBJ2-1; TRBD2 aligns across 10 bases. V was clipped by 3 bases and J by 5 bases; unmatched bases: 1. Germline assignment: CDR1 MNHEY and CDR2 SMNVEV (reference sequence). The CDR3 consists of 14 residues. The CDR3 DNA reads TGTGCCAGCAGTTTTCTAGCGGGAGACAATGAGCAGTTCTTC. Amino acid sequence: CASSFLAGDNEQFF.

In this sample, this clone turned up a few times. The CDR3 nucleotides are TGTGCCTCCCTAAGCCCCGGACAGCGTGCTAACTATGGCTACACCTTC. This translates into CASLSPGQRANYGYTF. The chain is built from TRBV19 and TRBJ1-2, with a weak D call TRBD1 (6 bases). This CDR3 contains 16 residues. Trimming cost V 11 bases and J 0 bases, with 22 bases left between them. Germline assignment: CDR1 LNHDA and CDR2 SQIVND (reference sequence). The complete variable domain, with remaining parts taken from reference TRBV19 and TRBJ1-2, reads DGGITQSPKYLFRKEGQNVTLSCEQNLNHDAMYWYRQDPGQGLRLIYYSQIVNDFQKGDIAEGYSVSREKKESFPLTVTSAQKNPTAFYLCASLSPGQRANYGYTFGSGTRLTVV.

The CDR3 reads CASSLDHRLAGDGEQYF. The CDR3, as DNA: TGTGCCAGCAGCTTAGATCACAGACTAGCGGGAGACGGGGAGCAGTACTTC. The chain is built from TRBV11-2 and TRBJ2-7, with 12 bases aligning to TRBD2. V shed 0 bases, J shed 7 bases, and the junction held 10 bases outside the gene matches. CDR3 length: 17 residues. The germline V gene encodes CDR1 SGHAT and CDR2 FQNNGV.